This T cell receptor beta chain was obtained from a study of circulating and synovial CD4+ cells in juvenile arthritis. The CDR3 sequence is 13 residues long. Unmatched junction bases numbered 9, after V lost 3 bases and J lost 11 bases. CDR1 and CDR2 (germline): KGHSH, LQKENI. Study-level points and caveats: Measured synovium overlap likely understates the true shared repertoire. CPL versus bulk CD4 samples: T cell genome counts differed by at least an order of magnitude.

This clone was counted once. No antigen is known for it. Profiling relied on immunoSEQ multiplex PCR, and the TCRdb table lists in-frame clones only, not all of them. The table has 30,000 to 40,000 clones, about 95% seen once. Material for sequencing was CD4+ T cells from blood. This TCR derives from a human donor with juvenile idiopathic arthritis. This chain connects TRBV18 to TRBJ2-5; 7 bases line up with TRBD1. The CDR3 sequence: CASSPLGTDKQYF. The CDR3, as DNA: TGTGCCAGCTCACCCCTCGGGACAGATAAGCAGTACTTC.